This T cell receptor (beta chain) was sequenced in a study of T-cell memory formation after mild COVID-19. Study background: TCR clusters were mostly confined to one donor each. Study-wide results and limits: Unconfirmed was the SARS-CoV-2 specificity of second-wave clones that peaked on day 37. Cross-reactive memory seemingly joined, as some responding clones were found in pre-infection memory.

TCRdb redid the calling of the 5' RACE reads with MiXCR, one entry per CDR3 protein. Of about 250,000 distinct CDR3 sequences in the sample, roughly 15% were seen once. Worth noting for this clonotype: The antigen is undetermined.

The CDR3 is 14 amino acids. With 2 bases removed from V and 3 bases from J, the gap between germline ends came to 8 bases. The gene calls are TRBV12-3 or TRBV12-4 and TRBJ1-5, with D unclear. The sequencing sample was made of PBMCs or a T cell subset sorted from them (not recorded which). The TCR originated in an adult woman who had mild COVID-19 (a few samples of this study predate the infection). Cell type and time point are not known. The CDR3 DNA is TGTGCCAGCAGTTTAAGGCGGACCAATCAGCCCCAGCATTTT. Amino acid sequence: CASSLRRTNQPQHF.